This TCR beta chain stems from a study of OX40 agonist ivuxolimab in advanced cancers. For the study in its entirety: Ivuxolimab, which targeted the costimulatory receptor OX40 (CD134), was an agonistic, fully human IgG2 monoclonal antibody. Prior anti-PD-1, anti-PD-L1 or anti-CTLA-4 therapy was permitted, and 40% of dose-escalation patients had received checkpoint inhibitors. Of the roughly 51 patients in dose escalation, about 20 had hepatocellular carcinoma, some 15 had melanoma, 9 had renal cell carcinoma and 9 had head and neck cancer. The point of sequencing TCRbeta in the periphery was to test whether ivuxolimab changed TCR sequence diversity and drove clonal T-cell expansion. The monotherapy dose-escalation portion (N of about 52 patients) of the phase I ivuxolimab trial is reported in the paper. Intravenous ivuxolimab was administered to patients every 2 weeks at six dose levels: 0.01, 0.1, 0.3, 1.5, 3 and 10 mg/kg. Partial responses were achieved by three dose-escalation patients, of whom one had hepatocellular carcinoma and two had cutaneous melanoma. A male proportion of 75% to 85% and a mean age of approximately 62 years, ranging from about 20 to 80, were recorded for the dose-escalation cohort. The paper as a whole reports these results and caveats: Clonal expansion of both CD4+ and CD8+ blood T cells was observed from baseline to week 6 at doses 0.1 to 3.0 mg/kg. After ivuxolimab, more expanded clones were found on average in CD8+ T cells than in CD4+ T cells. Low levels of normalized T-cell clonal expansion were also seen in some patients who did not respond. Partial responders in the 0.1-3.0 mg/kg groups had among the lowest normalized peripheral clonal expansion, especially among CD8+ T cells. The antigen specificity of the peripheral T cells that underwent clonal expansion was not determined.

The germline V gene supplies CDR1 SQVTM and CDR2 ANQGSEA. Deletion took 1 base off V and 11 bases off J, with a span of 11 bases between the germline ends. Counted from cysteine to phenylalanine, this CDR3 has 11 amino acids. The entry retains the CDR3 DNA only, 33 bases that are in frame from base 1. Patients with a history of autoimmune disease or receiving systemic immunosuppression were excluded from the trial. In every dose cohort, peripheral blood was drawn for TCR sequencing at baseline, cycle 4 day 1, and cycle 7 day 1. Samples came from an open-label, multicenter, first-in-human phase I dose-escalation trial of ivuxolimab. The trial enrolled adults with locally advanced or metastatic head and neck squamous cell, hepatocellular, melanoma or renal cell carcinoma. Before TCR sequencing, CD4+ T cells and CD8+ T cells from peripheral blood were sorted into separate populations. Genomic DNA was isolated from the sorted cells so that the TCRbeta CDR3 region could be sequenced. The immunoSEQ Assay was used to sequence the TCRbeta CDR3 regions. Held by TCRdb, this immuneACCESS table contains in-frame sequences only and omits some clones. Under half of the omission traces to an unresolved V gene where checked; the cause of the rest is unknown. This sample holds 37,000 or so clones; around four fifths were observed only once. The ten largest account for 35% to 45% of the sample.

In the case of this clone: No cognate antigen has been identified for it. The sample holds no much larger clone one base away, and base qualities are not on file.

The material was CD4+ or CD8+ T cells sorted from blood, obtained in a trial of the OX40 agonist ivuxolimab. Rearrangement joined TRBV29-1 to TRBJ1-1; a tentative D call is TRBD1 (6 bases match). The sequence derives from an adult with an advanced solid tumor such as melanoma, head and neck, liver or kidney cancer. CDR3 reads: CSVEGPQGAFF. The sequenced DNA is TGCAGCGTTGAAGGGCCTCAGGGGGCTTTCTTT. When the CDR3 is completed using the reference TRBV29-1 and TRBJ1-1 genes on either side, the full variable domain is SAVISQKPSRDICQRGTSLTIQCQVDSQVTMMFWYRQQPGQSLTLIATANQGSEATYESGFVIDKFPISRPNLTFSTLTVSNMSPEDSSIYLCSVEGPQGAFFGQGTRLTVV.